This passage covers 14 T cell receptor beta chains from one sample sequenced in a study of T cell responses to AZD1222 COVID-19 vaccine. The table came from immunoSEQ multiplex PCR; TCRdb's copy has only in-frame clones and leaves some out. The sample includes roughly 93,000 clones, approximately 89% of them seen just once. Sequenced here: peripheral blood, sampled on day 0 of MenACWY control vaccination. Every receptor here comes from an adult in good health.

This clone has only a few counts. This specimen includes other DNA sequences encoding the same CDR3. Here the CDR3 reads CASSPPGGYGYTF. The CDR3 DNA follows: TGTGCCAGCTCACCGCCGGGTGGCTATGGCTACACCTTC. V and J are TRBV18 and TRBJ1-2; D remains unclear. The germline gives CDR1 KGHSH, CDR2 LQKENI. The CDR3 runs 13 residues. V lost 3 bases and J lost 4, with 9 bases in between.

The rearrangement uses TRBV11-3 and TRBJ2-7, with D perhaps TRBD1 (5 bases). CDR3 length equals 12 residues. Per germline, CDR1 SGHNT and CDR2 YENEEA. V lost 5 bases and J 6 bases, leaving 11 bases between the germline ends. DNA of the CDR3: TGTGCCAGCAGCCGAGACAGTCTCGAGCAGTACTTC. Translating it yields CASSRDSLEQYF. Supplemented by reference TRBV11-3 and TRBJ2-7, the full variable domain reads EAGVVQSPRYKIIEKKQPVAFWCNPISGHNTLYWYLQNLGQGPELLIRYENEEAVDDSQLPKDRFSAERLKGVDSTLKIQPAELGDSAVYLCASSRDSLEQYFGPGTRLTVT.

The rearrangement joins TRBV7-2 to TRBJ2-5, with 8 bases fitting TRBD1. V dropped 5 bases and J dropped 4; count of bases not matched to a gene: 6. This CDR3 is 14 amino acids long. Looked up from germline, CDR1 is SGHTA and CDR2 is FQGNSA. This CDR3 is CASSPRQGRETQYF. DNA of the CDR3: TGTGCCAGCAGCCCCCGACAGGGGCGAGAGACCCAGTACTTC.

This clone was seen more than once but under ten times. Other DNA sequences of this sample code for an identical CDR3. V usage is TRBV7-9 and J usage is TRBJ1-3; no definite D call. Germline CDR1 SEHNR, CDR2 FQNEAQ (reference sequence). Trimming shortened V by 5 bases and J by 1 base, and 9 bases separated the two germline ends. The CDR3 loop spans 14 amino acids. The CDR3 sequence is CASSLSLSGNTIYF. CDR3 DNA sequence: TGTGCCAGCAGCCTAAGCCTGTCTGGAAACACCATATATTTT.

The chain couples TRBV4-3 to TRBJ1-2; unclear D gene. The CDR3 has 17 residues. With 0 bases removed from V and 1 base from J, the gap between germline ends came to 15 bases. Per germline, CDR1 LGHNA and CDR2 YSLEER. The CDR3 here is CASSQDFLPNFNYGYTF. CDR3 coding DNA: TGCGCCAGCAGCCAAGATTTCCTACCAAACTTTAACTATGGCTACACCTTC.

J is TRBJ1-6 and V is TRBV2; 8 nucleotides agree with TRBD1. Germline CDR1 SNHLY, CDR2 FYNNEI. CDR3 size: 14 residues. Trimming at V came to 7 bases and at J to 7 bases, leaving 6 bases not matched to a gene. For the CDR3, the DNA is TGTGCCAGCATTCCCGGGACAGGCAATTCACCCCTCCACTTT. Translated, it gives CASIPGTGNSPLHF.

This clone was seen once. The gene calls are TRBV9 and TRBJ2-7, with D possibly called TRBD1 or TRBD2 (5 bases each). Germline CDR1 and CDR2: SGDLS and YYNGEE. Trimming removed 4 bases at V and 2 bases at J, with 13 bases between. This CDR3 spans 14 amino acids. CDR3 protein: CASSPRDGTYEQYF. Here the CDR3 DNA reads TGTGCCAGCAGCCCCCGGGACGGAACCTACGAGCAGTACTTC.

The genes are TRBV5-1 and TRBJ2-2; D possibly matches TRBD1 or TRBD2 (5 bases each). Deletions cut 5 bases from V and 6 bases from J, with 20 bases between. The germline CDR1 and CDR2 sequences are SGHRS and YFSETQ. The CDR3 is 16 residues long. The CDR3 region has the DNA TGCGCCAGCAGGAAATCCGGGACCCAGGAAGCCGGGGAGCTGTTTTTT. Translating gives CASRKSGTQEAGELFF.

This clone was picked up a small number of times. CDR3 in DNA: TGTGCCAGCGCAACCTACAGGGAAGTATTCACTGAAGCTTTCTTT. It yields the protein CASATYREVFTEAFF. This chain links TRBV19 with TRBJ1-1; perhaps TRBD1 as D (6 bases). Trimming left V 9 bases short and J 4 bases short, with 21 bases between. This CDR3 comprises 15 residues. Germline V gene lookup returns CDR1 LNHDA and CDR2 SQIVND (reference sequence). Drawing the rest from reference TRBV19 and TRBJ1-1, the complete variable domain is DGGITQSPKYLFRKEGQNVTLSCEQNLNHDAMYWYRQDPGQGLRLIYYSQIVNDFQKGDIAEGYSVSREKKESFPLTVTSAQKNPTAFYLCASATYREVFTEAFFGQGTRLTVV.

The count of this clone is one. The genes are TRBV9 and TRBJ1-6, with D hard to call. There are 14 residues in the CDR3. V was trimmed by 5 bases and J by 5 bases, leaving 11 bases between them. Germline assignment: CDR1 SGDLS and CDR2 YYNGEE. CDR3 nucleotides: TGTGCCAGCAGTTCCGACCGAAATAATTCACCCCTCCACTTT. This sequence encodes CASSSDRNNSPLHF.

In its sample, this clone was seen once. This rearrangement joins TRBV9 to TRBJ1-6; tentative D call: TRBD1 (6 bases). V gave up 3 bases and J gave up 6 bases, with 13 bases separating them. The CDR3 is made up of 15 amino acids. Germline V gene sequence: CDR1 SGDLS, CDR2 YYNGEE. The CDR3 DNA is TGTGCCAGCAGCGCTACACAGGGTTCTAATTCACCCCTCCACTTT. It specifies CASSATQGSNSPLHF. The full variable domain, with the rest looked up from reference TRBV9 and TRBJ1-6, is DSGVTQTPKHLITATGQRVTLRCSPRSGDLSVYWYQQSLDQGLQFLIQYYNGEERAKGNILERFSAQQFPDLHSELNLSSLELGDSALYFCASSATQGSNSPLHFGNGTRLTVT.

V gene TRBV7-8 combines with J gene TRBJ1-1, with 8 bases matching TRBD1. CDR3 length equals 15 residues. The germline gives CDR1 SGHVS, CDR2 FQNEAQ. J was trimmed by 1 base and V by 2 bases; bases with no gene match: 3. The CDR3: CASSLRTGTNTEAFF. For the CDR3, the DNA is TGTGCCAGCAGCTTACGGACAGGGACGAACACTGAAGCTTTCTTT.

This rearrangement joins TRBV25-1 to TRBJ2-1; D perhaps matches TRBD1 (6 bases). The V gene's germline CDR1 is MGHDK and CDR2 SYGVNS. This CDR3 comprises 13 residues. Trimming pared 6 bases from V and 3 bases from J, leaving 9 bases between. The CDR3 spells CASRDRLYNEQFF. CDR3 nucleotides: TGTGCCAGCAGGGACAGACTCTACAATGAGCAGTTCTTC.

The chain has TRBV7-9 and TRBJ1-1, with TRBD1 matching over 7 bases. Per germline, CDR1 SEHNR and CDR2 FQNEAQ (reference sequence). The length of the CDR3 is 15 residues. The V gene end was trimmed by 7 bases and the J gene end by 4 bases; junction bases not matched to a gene: 12. CDR3 coding DNA: TGTGCCAGCACAGGAGGGGGTAGGGGGCCCACTGAAGCTTTCTTT. Encoded protein: CASTGGGRGPTEAFF. The full variable domain, in which reference TRBV7-9 and TRBJ1-1 provide the parts outside the CDR3, is DTGVSQNPRHKITKRGQNVTFRCDPISEHNRLYWYRQTLGQGPEFLTYFQNEAQLEKSRLLSDRFSAERPKGSFSTLEIQRTEQGDSAMYLCASTGGGRGPTEAFFGQGTRLTVV.